Presented here are 26 T cell receptor beta chains from one specimen sequenced in a study of cytomegalovirus exposure and HLA in healthy donors. The PCR had 60 Vbeta and 13 Jbeta primers. Assay used: immunoSEQ multiplex PCR; TCRdb lists only in-frame clones, some missing. The data contain about 170,000 clones, nearly 80% of them singletons. The sample comprised PBMCs. The origin of the receptors is a middle-aged man in good health and CMV-seropositive.

The chain joins TRBV5-1 to TRBJ1-1; D perhaps matches TRBD1 (5 bases). V dropped 4 bases and J dropped 5 bases, with 12 bases sitting between them. The CDR3 is made up of 13 amino acids. CDR1 SGHRS and CDR2 YFSETQ come from the germline V gene. CDR3 in amino acids: CASSPSGGTEAFF. CDR3 sequence (DNA): TGCGCCAGCAGCCCGTCGGGGGGGACTGAAGCTTTCTTT.

The table lists this clone with a few counts. The gene calls are TRBV11-3 and TRBJ2-5; perhaps TRBD2 as D (6 bases). V was cut by 2 bases and J by 1 base, with 11 bases left in between. This CDR3 is 15 amino acids long. Germline V lookup: CDR1 SGHNT, CDR2 YENEEA. In DNA form, the CDR3 reads TGTGCCAGCAGCTTACCCGGGGGAATCCAAGAGACCCAGTACTTC. Translation: CASSLPGGIQETQYF.

This sequence joins TRBV5-1 and TRBJ1-5; D not resolved. V was shortened by 1 base and J by 2 bases, with 7 bases between the two germline ends. This CDR3 comprises 14 residues. The germline CDR1 and CDR2 sequences are SGHRS and YFSETQ. The CDR3 nucleotides read TGCGCCAGCAGCTTGTCTTCAGGCAATCAGCCCCAGCATTTT. Translated, it gives CASSLSSGNQPQHF. Full variable domain (missing parts from reference TRBV5-1 and TRBJ1-5): KAGVTQTPRYLIKTRGQQVTLSCSPISGHRSVSWYQQTPGQGLQFLFEYFSETQRNKGNFPGRFSGRQFSNSRSEMNVSTLELGDSALYLCASSLSSGNQPQHFGDGTRLSIL.

CDR3 in DNA: TGCGCCAGCCAACGACAGGGGGCCACCGGGGAGCTGTTTTTT. This codes for CASQRQGATGELFF. The chain has TRBV5-1 and TRBJ2-2; TRBD1 matches at 10 bases. This CDR3 is 14 amino acids long. Germline V gene sequence: CDR1 SGHRS, CDR2 YFSETQ. V lost 7 bases, J lost 4 bases, and 4 bases stayed unmatched. The whole variable domain, filled in from reference TRBV5-1 and TRBJ2-2, reads KAGVTQTPRYLIKTRGQQVTLSCSPISGHRSVSWYQQTPGQGLQFLFEYFSETQRNKGNFPGRFSGRQFSNSRSEMNVSTLELGDSALYLCASQRQGATGELFFGEGSRLTVL.

The gene calls are TRBV12-5 and TRBJ2-7, with D maybe TRBD2 (5 bases). The germline CDR1 and CDR2 sequences are LGHNT and FRNRAP. With 1 base removed from V and 5 bases from J, the gap between germline ends came to 18 bases. The CDR3 is made up of 16 amino acids. DNA of the CDR3: TGTGCTAGTGGTTTGGAGGACTGGCGCCTAGGACACGAGCAGTACTTC. It yields the protein CASGLEDWRLGHEQYF. Drawing the rest from reference TRBV12-5 and TRBJ2-7, the complete variable domain is DARVTQTPRHKVTEMGQEVTMRCQPILGHNTVFWYRQTMMQGLELLAYFRNRAPLDDSGMPKDRFSAEMPDATLATLKIQPSEPRDSAVYFCASGLEDWRLGHEQYFGPGTRLTVT.

The chain is built from TRBV7-9 and TRBJ2-5; possibly TRBD2 for D (6 bases). Germline V gene sequence: CDR1 SEHNR, CDR2 FQNEAQ (reference sequence). The CDR3 has 15 amino acids. Trimming stripped 1 base from V and 0 bases from J, with 9 bases between. CDR3 loop: CASSLGAGNQETQYF. CDR3 bases: TGTGCCAGCAGCTTAGGCGCGGGAAACCAAGAGACCCAGTACTTC.

This rearrangement joins TRBV6-5 to TRBJ2-2; D perhaps matches TRBD1 (5 bases). The germline CDR1 and CDR2 sequences are MNHEY and SVGAGI. The ends were cut back, 2 bases at V and 1 base at J, with 8 bases in the middle. The CDR3 consists of 15 residues. The CDR3 loop is CASSYVGQNTGELFF. The CDR3 DNA follows: TGTGCCAGCAGTTACGTCGGACAGAACACCGGGGAGCTGTTTTTT.

Comment on this clone: Relative to the germline gene, one junction end is altered; a read error may explain this. The chain joins TRBV7-7 to TRBJ2-2; D unresolved. Germline V CDR1 and CDR2: SSHAT, FNYEAQ (reference sequence). This CDR3 is built from 15 residues. This CDR3 reads CASSTLGRNTGELFF. The CDR3 coding sequence is TGTGCTAGCAGCACGCTTGGCAGGAACACCGGGGAGCTGTTTTTT.

The chain combines TRBV2 with TRBJ2-7, with 8 bases identical to TRBD2. This CDR3 is 14 amino acids long. Germline trimming cut 4 bases from V and 6 bases from J; bases unmatched to any gene: 8. CDR1 SNHLY and CDR2 FYNNEI come from the germline V gene. The CDR3 here is CASSAETSVSEQYF. For the CDR3, the DNA is TGTGCCAGCAGTGCGGAGACTAGCGTTTCCGAGCAGTACTTC.

The V gene is TRBV11-2, the J gene TRBJ2-1; the D is unclear. The CDR3 covers 14 residues. Trimming left V 1 base short and J 10 bases short, with 14 bases between. Germline V gene data show CDR1 as SGHAT and CDR2 as FQNNGV. CDR3 in amino acids: CASSLALTALEQFF. The CDR3 DNA reads as TGTGCCAGCAGCTTAGCACTGACTGCCCTAGAGCAGTTCTTC. Full variable domain (remainder filled in from reference TRBV11-2 and TRBJ2-1): EAGVAQSPRYKIIEKRQSVAFWCNPISGHATLYWYQQILGQGPKLLIQFQNNGVVDDSQLPKDRFSAERLKGVDSTLKIQPAKLEDSAVYLCASSLALTALEQFFGPGTRLTVL.

J is TRBJ2-1 and V is TRBV9, with a possible D match to TRBD1 (5 bases). This CDR3 region has 13 residues. V was clipped by 0 bases and J by 8 bases, with 9 bases between them. In germline, CDR1 is SGDLS, CDR2 YYNGEE. The chain's CDR3 is CASSVGSRDEQFF. The CDR3 DNA follows: TGTGCCAGCAGCGTAGGATCCAGGGATGAGCAGTTCTTC. Combining the CDR3 with reference TRBV9 and TRBJ2-1 gives the whole variable domain DSGVTQTPKHLITATGQRVTLRCSPRSGDLSVYWYQQSLDQGLQFLIQYYNGEERAKGNILERFSAQQFPDLHSELNLSSLELGDSALYFCASSVGSRDEQFFGPGTRLTVL.

The V call is TRBV7-9, the J call TRBJ2-5, with 8 bases aligning to TRBD1. The J segment lost 4 bases and the V segment lost 4 bases, leaving 5 bases of the junction unmatched. Per germline, CDR1 SEHNR and CDR2 FQNEAQ (reference sequence). This CDR3 spans 14 amino acids. Written as DNA, the CDR3 is TGTGCCAGCAGCTCGACAGGGGTTCCAGAGACCCAGTACTTC. Protein product: CASSSTGVPETQYF.

This chain connects TRBV18 to TRBJ1-2; D is possibly TRBD1 (5 bases). V lost 1 base to trimming and J lost 8 bases, with 14 bases between them. From germline, CDR1 is KGHSH and CDR2 LQKENI. The CDR3 spans 14 residues. Here the CDR3 DNA reads TGTGCCAGCTCACCACTTATGGCGGACAACGGCTACACCTTC. Its protein product is CASSPLMADNGYTF.

The CDR3 loop is CASSLAPQGATYEQYF. The CDR3 DNA reads as TGCGCCAGCAGCTTGGCTCCTCAGGGCGCAACCTACGAGCAGTACTTC. The gene calls are TRBV5-1 and TRBJ2-7, with D perhaps TRBD1 (5 bases). The germline V gene encodes CDR1 SGHRS and CDR2 YFSETQ. This CDR3 comprises 16 residues. V lost 0 bases to trimming and J lost 2 bases, with 15 bases between them.

There are a few counts of this clone. The V call is TRBV7-8, the J call TRBJ2-5; D is unclear. The CDR3 is 14 amino acids. CDR1 is SGHVS and CDR2 is FQNEAQ in the germline V gene. With 5 bases removed from V and 7 bases from J, the gap between germline ends came to 17 bases. For the CDR3, the DNA is TGTGCCAGCAGCCCCGAGACTCGGAGTTCGACCCAGTACTTC. This encodes CASSPETRSSTQYF.

This clone has just a few counts. The gene calls are TRBV19 and TRBJ2-5, with D perhaps matching TRBD2 (5 bases). The CDR3 extends over 14 amino acids. Germline CDR1 and CDR2: LNHDA and SQIVND (reference sequence). Trimming took 3 bases from V and 1 from J, leaving 9 bases between them. CDR3 residues: CASSILAFQETQYF. CDR3 sequence (DNA): TGTGCCAGTAGTATTTTAGCGTTCCAAGAGACCCAGTACTTC.

The gene calls are TRBV5-1 and TRBJ2-1, with TRBD2 as a possible D gene (6 bases). This CDR3 contains 15 residues. The germline gives CDR1 SGHRS, CDR2 YFSETQ. Trimming removed 2 bases from V and 4 bases from J, with 13 bases in between. CDR3 nucleotide sequence: TGCGCCAGCAGCTTTTCGGGAGTTAGGTACAATGAGCAGTTCTTC. Translating gives CASSFSGVRYNEQFF.

The chain is built from TRBV5-1 and TRBJ1-4; D is undetermined. The CDR3 loop spans 14 amino acids. V was cut by 0 bases and J by 4 bases, with 7 bases left in between. CDR1 SGHRS and CDR2 YFSETQ come from the germline V gene. The chain's CDR3 is CASSLERFNEKLFF. CDR3 sequence (DNA): TGCGCCAGCAGCTTGGAACGGTTTAATGAAAAACTGTTTTTT.

The genes are TRBV5-1 and TRBJ2-1; tentative D call: TRBD2 (5 bases). V lost 3 bases to trimming and J lost 6 bases, with 13 bases between them. The CDR3 extends over 14 amino acids. From germline, CDR1 is SGHRS and CDR2 YFSETQ. Here the CDR3 reads CASSYLAGANEQFF. The CDR3 DNA is TGCGCCAGCAGCTACCTAGCTGGAGCCAATGAGCAGTTCTTC.

CDR3 in amino acids: CASSYTGYRTEAFF. The CDR3 DNA reads as TGTGCCAGCAGTTACACAGGGTATCGCACTGAAGCTTTCTTT. The rearrangement uses TRBV2 and TRBJ1-1; TRBD1 is a possible D gene (6 bases). This CDR3 is 14 amino acids long. The V gene lost 5 bases and the J gene lost 4 bases, with 14 bases spanning the gap. Germline values: CDR1 SNHLY, CDR2 FYNNEI.

This rearrangement joins TRBV11-2 to TRBJ2-1; possibly TRBD1 for D (6 bases). The V gene lost 3 bases and the J gene lost 1 base, with 10 bases spanning the gap. The CDR3 contains 15 residues. Germline CDR1 and CDR2: SGHAT and FQNNGV. Here the CDR3 DNA reads TGTGCCAGCAGCTTTATGGACAGATCCTACAATGAGCAGTTCTTC. It is translated as CASSFMDRSYNEQFF.

CDR3 coding DNA: TGTGCCAGTAGTCTGACTGGTGGTCAGCCCCAGCATTTT. It translates to CASSLTGGQPQHF. This chain links TRBV19 with TRBJ1-5; D unresolved. Germline CDR1 and CDR2: LNHDA and SQIVND (reference sequence). The CDR3 extends over 13 amino acids. The ends were cut back, 5 bases at V and 6 bases at J, with 11 bases in the middle. Full variable domain (rest looked up from reference TRBV19 and TRBJ1-5): DGGITQSPKYLFRKEGQNVTLSCEQNLNHDAMYWYRQDPGQGLRLIYYSQIVNDFQKGDIAEGYSVSREKKESFPLTVTSAQKNPTAFYLCASSLTGGQPQHFGDGTRLSIL.

This rearrangement joins TRBV29-1 to TRBJ2-6; TRBD1 is a possible D gene (5 bases). With 4 bases removed from V and 4 bases from J, the gap between germline ends came to 8 bases. The CDR3 is 13 residues long. From germline, CDR1 is SQVTM and CDR2 ANQGSEA. This chain's CDR3 is CSVVRTGANVLTF. The CDR3 nucleotides read TGCAGCGTTGTAAGGACAGGGGCCAACGTCCTGACTTTC.

Comments on this clone: Because it lacks the conserved phenylalanine or tryptophan at the end, this CDR3 is likely a read error. The chain uses TRBV28 and TRBJ1-2, with TRBD1 matching 7 bases. This CDR3 has 15 residues. Per the germline V gene, CDR1 is MDHEN and CDR2 is SYDVKM. CDR3 nucleotides: TGTGCCGGCAGTTCCCCTGAGGGGGCGGCCTATGGCTACACCCTC. This sequence encodes CAGSSPEGAAYGYTL.

The chain joins TRBV5-8 to TRBJ2-3; TRBD2 matches at 7 bases. The J segment lost 6 bases and the V segment lost 0 bases, leaving 7 bases of the junction unmatched. CDR3 length: 15 residues. Germline V gene data show CDR1 as SGHTS and CDR2 as YDEGEE. The CDR3 loop reads CASSLELAGSDTQYF. In DNA, the CDR3 is TGTGCCAGCAGCTTGGAATTAGCGGGTTCGGATACGCAGTATTTT. The full variable domain, rest sourced from reference TRBV5-8 and TRBJ2-3, is EAGVTQSPTHLIKTRGQQATLRCSPISGHTSVYWYQQALGLGLQFLLWYDEGEERNRGNFPPRFSGRQFPNYSSELNVNALELEDSALYLCASSLELAGSDTQYFGPGTRLTVL.

The V gene is TRBV18, the J gene TRBJ1-6; D unclear. V lost 8 bases and J lost 5, with 16 bases in between. The CDR3 contains 15 residues. CDR1 is KGHSH, CDR2 LQKENI, per germline. In DNA, the CDR3 is TGTGCCAGCACCAACGGAGGCAGAAATAATTCACCCCTCCACTTT. Translating gives CASTNGGRNNSPLHF. Supplemented by reference TRBV18 and TRBJ1-6, the full variable domain reads NAGVMQNPRHLVRRRGQEARLRCSPMKGHSHVYWYRQLPEEGLKFMVYLQKENIIDESGMPKERFSAEFPKEGPSILRIQQVVRGDSAAYFCASTNGGRNNSPLHFGNGTRLTVT.